The 3 T cell receptor beta chains given below trace back to one sample, sequenced in a study of T cells in localized non-small cell lung cancer. The method was immunoSEQ multiplex PCR; TCRdb's version includes in-frame clones alone and lacks a portion of them. This sample has fewer than 90,000 clones, with around 80% found just once. The sequencing here drew on PBMCs, taken before any cancer treatment. Receptors were obtained from a man aged 35 to 70 with stage II squamous cell lung carcinoma.

The chain employs TRBV6-6 and TRBJ2-5; no clear D gene. In germline, CDR1 is MNHNY, CDR2 SVGAGI (reference sequence). Trimming removed 6 bases at V and 3 bases at J, with 2 bases between. This CDR3 has 10 amino acids. CDR3 nucleotide sequence: TGTGCCAGCAGAAAAGAGACCCAGTACTTC. Its protein is CASRKETQYF.

As DNA, the CDR3 is TGTGCCAGCAGTTACGGTCCAGGGCCCAAAAACATTCAGTACTTC. Translated: CASSYGPGPKNIQYF. J is TRBJ2-4 and V is TRBV6-6, with D perhaps matching TRBD1 (5 bases). The CDR3 runs to 15 residues. Germline V CDR1 and CDR2: MNHNY, SVGAGI (reference sequence). Trimming removed 2 bases from V and 2 bases from J, with 10 bases in between.

The rearrangement joins TRBV5-4 to TRBJ1-1; D ambiguous. With 0 bases removed from V and 0 bases from J, the gap between germline ends came to 9 bases. Germline CDR1 SGHNT, CDR2 YYREEE (reference sequence). The CDR3 runs to 15 residues. This CDR3 reads CASSLASSVNTEAFF. The CDR3 DNA reads TGTGCCAGCAGCTTGGCCTCCAGCGTGAACACTGAAGCTTTCTTT. Full variable domain (missing parts from reference TRBV5-4 and TRBJ1-1): ETGVTQSPTHLIKTRGQQVTLRCSSQSGHNTVSWYQQALGQGPQFIFQYYREEENGRGNFPPRFSGLQFPNYSSELNVNALELDDSALYLCASSLASSVNTEAFFGQGTRLTVV.